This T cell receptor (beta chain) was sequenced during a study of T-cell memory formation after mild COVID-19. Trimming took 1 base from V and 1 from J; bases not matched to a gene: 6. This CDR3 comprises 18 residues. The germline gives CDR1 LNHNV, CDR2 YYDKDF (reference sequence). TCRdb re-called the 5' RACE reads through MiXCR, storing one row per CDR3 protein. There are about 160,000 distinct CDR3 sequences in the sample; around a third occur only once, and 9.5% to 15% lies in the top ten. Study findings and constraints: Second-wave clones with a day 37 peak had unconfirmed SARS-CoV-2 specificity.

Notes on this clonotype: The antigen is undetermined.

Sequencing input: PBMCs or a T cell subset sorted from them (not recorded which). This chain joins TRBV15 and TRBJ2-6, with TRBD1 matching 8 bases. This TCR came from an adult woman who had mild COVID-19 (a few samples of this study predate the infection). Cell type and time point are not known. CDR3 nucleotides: TGTGCCACCAGCAGAGCGGACAGGGTTGGGTCTGGGGCCAACGTCCTGACTTTC. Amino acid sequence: CATSRADRVGSGANVLTF. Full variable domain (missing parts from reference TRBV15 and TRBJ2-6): DAMVIQNPRYQVTQFGKPVTLSCSQTLNHNVMYWYQQKSSQAPKLLFHYYDKDFNNEADTPDNFQSRRPNTSFCFLDIRSPGLGDTAMYLCATSRADRVGSGANVLTFGAGSRLTVL.